A single sample is the source of the 15 T cell receptor beta chains below, sequenced in a study of tumor and adjacent non-tumor tissue in lung cancer. A modified ARM-PCR protocol with three rounds of nested PCR amplified TCRbeta. TCRdb itself ran the multiplex PCR reads through MiXCR, one entry per CDR3 protein. The sample lists about 80,000 distinct CDR3 sequences; over 75% were seen once. The template was RNA from unsorted bulk tissue. What was sequenced was lung tumor tissue. These receptors originate from a woman in her forties or fifties with non-small cell lung cancer.

About this clonotype itself: Sequence at one end of the junction differs from germline and may be a read error. This chain connects TRBV24-1 to TRBJ2-1; no definite D call. From germline, CDR1 is KGHDR and CDR2 SFDVKD. CDR3 length: 16 amino acids. The DNA for the CDR3 is TGTGCCACCAGTAAGGCCAGAAGCAGATCCTACAATGAGAAGTTTTTC. Protein sequence: CATSKARSRSYNEKFF.

This chain uses TRBV24-1 with TRBJ2-1; 8 nucleotides align to TRBD1. After removal of 4 bases from V and 13 bases from J, the junction contained 8 bases not matched to a gene. CDR3 length equals 13 residues. Germline assignment: CDR1 KGHDR and CDR2 SFDVKD. The CDR3 region is CATSEPGQGAQFF. CDR3 sequence (DNA): TGTGCCACCAGTGAACCCGGACAGGGAGCTCAGTTCTTC.

Within the sample, this clonotype is medium-sized. The chain recombines TRBV29-1 with TRBJ2-5, with D hard to call. Germline V gives CDR1 SQVTM, CDR2 ANQGSEA. This CDR3 has 14 residues. Trimming took 2 bases from V and 2 from J, leaving 12 bases between them. CDR3 in DNA: TGCAGCGTTGAATACCCCGAAGGACAAGAGACCCAGTACTTC. Residues: CSVEYPEGQETQYF.

Of note for this clonotype: A much more abundant neighbour one base away suggests this may be a read error. The genes are TRBV7-9 and TRBJ2-2; D might be TRBD2 (5 bases). The CDR3 is 11 residues long. Per the germline V gene, CDR1 is SEHNR and CDR2 is FQNEAQ (reference sequence). The CDR3 DNA reads TGTGCCAGCAGCATACTCTGGGAGCTGTTATTT. This codes for CASSILWELLF.

The J gene is TRBJ2-7, the V gene TRBV12-3 or TRBV12-4; D gene unclear. The CDR3 runs 16 residues. With 6 bases removed from V and 4 bases from J, the gap between germline ends came to 22 bases. The CDR3 bases are TGTGCCAGCAGCCCAGGTGAAGAGGAGCGACCGTACGAGCAGTACTTC. It codes for CASSPGEEERPYEQYF.

The chain combines TRBV5-1 with TRBJ1-1; unclear D gene. This CDR3 spans 15 amino acids. V lost 0 bases, J lost 0 bases, and 9 bases lay in between. The germline gives CDR1 SGHRS, CDR2 YFSETQ. CDR3 in amino acids: CASSLEGGLNTEAFF. The CDR3 DNA follows: TGCGCCAGCAGCTTGGAAGGAGGGCTGAACACTGAAGCTTTCTTT.

A word on this clonotype: One junction end disagrees with the germline gene, perhaps due to a read error. CDR3 loop: CASSTRGLIINEQYF. Here the CDR3 DNA reads TGTGCCAGCAGCACCAGGGGGCTAATTATAAACGAGCAGTATTTC. This chain joins TRBV6-1 and TRBJ2-7; TRBD1 agrees at 8 bases. The CDR3 totals 15 residues. Germline V gene sequence: CDR1 MNHNS, CDR2 SASEGT.

Concerning this clonotype itself: A junction end diverges from the germline sequence, so it may reflect a read error. The chain couples TRBV11-2 to TRBJ2-1, with D possibly TRBD2 on 5 matching bases. The CDR3 covers 12 residues. Germline CDR1 reads SGHAT; CDR2 reads FQNNGV. CDR3 DNA: TGTGCTAGTAGCTCCACTAGGGATGAGCAGTTGTTC. This translates into CASSSTRDEQLF.

The rearrangement links TRBV12-3 or TRBV12-4 to TRBJ1-1; no clear D gene. With 1 base removed from V and 7 bases from J, the gap between germline ends came to 10 bases. The CDR3 runs to 13 residues. The chain's CDR3 is CASSLEQANEAFF. The CDR3 bases are TGTGCCAGCAGTTTAGAGCAAGCCAATGAAGCTTTCTTT.

This clonotype was seen just once. Mismatch with germline at one junction end may stem from a read error. J is TRBJ2-6 and V is TRBV10-3, with 7 bases fitting TRBD1. The CDR3 loop spans 16 amino acids. The germline V gene encodes CDR1 ENHRY and CDR2 SYGVKD. The CDR3 nucleotides read TGTGCTATCAGCAGGACAGGTTTCTCTGGGGCCAACGTCATGACTTTC. Its protein product is CAISRTGFSGANVMTF.

As concerns this clonotype: A read error may account for a junction end that differs from germline. This chain links TRBV6-2 or TRBV6-3 with TRBJ2-1; TRBD1 agrees at 10 bases. This CDR3 region has 15 residues. The germline V gene has CDR1 MNHEY and CDR2 SVGEGT. CDR3 nucleotides: TGTACCAGCACCGACTGGGGACAGGGGTACAATGAGCATTTCTTC. The encoded protein is CTSTDWGQGYNEHFF.

As concerns this clonotype: The germline gene is not matched at one end of the junction; a read error may be the cause. The V call is TRBV4-1, the J call TRBJ2-7; no firm D call. Germline CDR1 reads MGHRA; CDR2 reads YSYEKL. The CDR3 contains 15 residues. The CDR3 bases are TGTGCCAGCAGCCCAGACGACTTAGAAAGTACCGAGCAGTACTTC. The encoded protein is CASSPDDLESTEQYF.

Turning to this clonotype: An end of the junction does not agree with germline; a read error may underlie this. CDR3 sequence reads: CSVVGDVETQHF. DNA for the CDR3: TGCAGCGTTGTCGGGGATGTGGAGACTCAGCACTTC. The chain uses TRBV29-1 and TRBJ2-5; the D gene is possibly TRBD2 (5 bases). This CDR3 spans 12 amino acids. Germline assignment: CDR1 SQVTM and CDR2 ANQGSEA.

A note on this clonotype: The junction departs from germline at one end; a sequencing error may be responsible. The J gene is TRBJ2-1, the V gene TRBV6-1; 8 bases align to TRBD2. The CDR3 extends over 15 amino acids. Germline V gene data show CDR1 as MNHNS and CDR2 as SASEGT. CDR3 protein: CVSRILAGSYNEQFF. The DNA for the CDR3 is TGTGTCAGCAGAATCCTAGCGGGCTCCTACAATGAGCAATTCTTC.

In regard to this clonotype: The junction departs from germline at one end; a sequencing error may be responsible. This chain uses TRBV28 with TRBJ2-3; 10 bases are shared with TRBD2. Looked up from germline, CDR1 is MDHEN and CDR2 is SYDVKM. The CDR3 extends over 18 amino acids. The CDR3 reads CASSHPSGSAVGTDTQYF. The CDR3 DNA follows: TGTGCCAGCAGTCACCCTAGCGGGAGCGCAGTGGGCACAGATACACAGTATTTT.